The rows below give T cell receptor beta chains drawn from one sample of a study of somatic mutations in cytotoxic T cells in rheumatoid arthritis. The method was immunoSEQ multiplex PCR; TCRdb's version includes in-frame clones alone and lacks a portion of them. This table holds tens of thousands of clones, approximately 80% found once. Sequencing was done on a sample of CD8+ T cells sorted from blood. Receptors were obtained from an adult with rheumatoid arthritis. Each CDR3 is given with its conserved first and last residue. Fields, in order: CDR3 protein, CDR3 DNA, V gene, clone size, D gene, J gene. A D gene is named only where the DNA matches it firmly. Expanded clones get a size class; other rows say once, few or many, or leave the size out.

CDR3: CASTPKNTNYGYTF
DNA: TGTGCCAGTACCCCCAAGAACACTAACTATGGCTACACCTTC
V: TRBV19
size: .
D: .
J: TRBJ1-2

CDR3: CASSLSPHTDTQYF
DNA: TGTGCCAGCAGTTTATCTCCGCACACAGATACGCAGTATTTT
V: TRBV27
size: .
D: .
J: TRBJ2-3

CDR3: CASRLAGGPYEQYF
DNA: TGTGCCAGTAGGCTAGCGGGGGGGCCCTACGAGCAGTACTTC
V: TRBV19
size: .
D: TRBD2
J: TRBJ2-7

CDR3: CASSPGPFQETQYF
DNA: TGTGCCAGCAGCCCCGGGCCGTTCCAAGAGACCCAGTACTTC
V: TRBV7-9
size: .
D: .
J: TRBJ2-5

CDR3: CASTQGAWAFF
DNA: TGTGCCAGTACTCAGGGAGCTTGGGCTTTCTTT
V: TRBV19
size: few
D: .
J: TRBJ1-1

CDR3: CASSLDPYNEQFF
DNA: TGTGCCAGCAGCTTAGACCCCTACAATGAGCAGTTCTTC
V: TRBV7-2
size: once
D: .
J: TRBJ2-1

CDR3: CASSQGGQGNAGELFF
DNA: TGCGCCAGCAGCCAAGGTGGTCAGGGGAACGCCGGGGAGCTGTTTTTT
V: TRBV4-1
size: .
D: .
J: TRBJ2-2

CDR3: CASSLSVTNEQYF
DNA: TGTGCCAGCAGTTTATCGGTCACCAACGAGCAGTACTTC
V: TRBV27
size: .
D: .
J: TRBJ2-7

CDR3: CSVEPWEPLKTDTQYF
DNA: TGCAGCGTTGAACCTTGGGAACCATTAAAAACAGATACGCAGTATTTT
V: TRBV29-1
size: .
D: .
J: TRBJ2-3

CDR3: CASSSTTSGGYEQYF
DNA: TGTGCCAGCAGCTCAACGACTAGCGGGGGGTACGAGCAGTACTTC
V: TRBV7-9
size: .
D: TRBD2
J: TRBJ2-7

CDR3: CACNPTGRNSPLHF
DNA: TGTGCCTGCAACCCTACAGGTAGGAATTCACCCCTCCACTTT
V: TRBV30
size: .
D: .
J: TRBJ1-6

CDR3: CASSLGSVGPRAFF
DNA: TGTGCCAGCAGCTTGGGGTCCGTCGGGCCACGGGCTTTCTTT
V: TRBV11-1
size: .
D: .
J: TRBJ1-1

CDR3: CASSAPGQGSNEQFF
DNA: TGTGCCAGCAGCGCGCCGGGACAGGGGAGCAATGAGCAGTTCTTC
V: TRBV2
size: .
D: TRBD1
J: TRBJ2-1

CDR3: CASRPTGTRATDTQYF
DNA: TGTGCCAGCAGACCCACCGGGACTAGGGCCACAGATACGCAGTATTTT
V: TRBV9
size: .
D: TRBD2
J: TRBJ2-3

CDR3: CASSGPGNTEAFF
DNA: TGTGCCAGCAGCGGCCCGGGGAACACTGAAGCTTTCTTT
V: TRBV6-5
size: .
D: .
J: TRBJ1-1

CDR3: CASSRQGYGYTF
DNA: TGTGCCAGTAGTCGACAGGGTTATGGCTACACCTTC
V: TRBV19
size: .
D: TRBD1
J: TRBJ1-2

CDR3: CASSLWKSYEQYF
DNA: TGTGCCAGCAGCTTATGGAAAAGTTACGAGCAGTACTTC
V: TRBV7-2
size: few
D: .
J: TRBJ2-7